This TCR beta chain was captured in a study of T cell responses to AZD1222 COVID-19 vaccine. The V and J ends lost 4 bases and 0 bases respectively, with 10 bases between them. The CDR3 covers 14 residues. Germline lookup yields CDR1 SGHRS and CDR2 YFSETQ. Concerning this clone itself: Its target is unknown. This same CDR3 is encoded by further DNA sequences in the sample.

Findings of the study overall: Clonal diversity may have been underestimated in mostly white British donors.

Produced via immunoSEQ multiplex PCR; TCRdb's table is partial and in-frame only. The data contain more than 150,000 clones, roughly 92% of them seen just once; the ten biggest clones take up about 10%. This clonotype was sampled from an adult in good health. The chain recombines TRBV5-1 with TRBJ1-1, with D possibly TRBD1 on 6 matching bases. The starting material was peripheral blood, obtained on day 0 of AZD1222 vaccination. This chain's CDR3 is CASSLTGLNTEAFF. The CDR3 DNA is TGCGCCAGCAGCCTGACAGGTTTGAACACTGAAGCTTTCTTT. Variable domain in full (rest from reference TRBV5-1 and TRBJ1-1): KAGVTQTPRYLIKTRGQQVTLSCSPISGHRSVSWYQQTPGQGLQFLFEYFSETQRNKGNFPGRFSGRQFSNSRSEMNVSTLELGDSALYLCASSLTGLNTEAFFGQGTRLTVV.